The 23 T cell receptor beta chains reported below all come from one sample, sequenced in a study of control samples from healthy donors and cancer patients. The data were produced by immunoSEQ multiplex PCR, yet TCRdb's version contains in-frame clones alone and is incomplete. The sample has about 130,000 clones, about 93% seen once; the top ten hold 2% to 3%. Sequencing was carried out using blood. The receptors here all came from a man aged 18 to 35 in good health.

The CDR3 sequence: CASSPLGSASYEQYV. In DNA, the CDR3 is TGTGCCAGCAGCCCCCTTGGTAGCGCGTCCTACGAGCAGTACGTC. The rearrangement uses TRBV14 and TRBJ2-7; tentatively, D is TRBD2 (5 bases). CDR3 length equals 15 residues. Germline assignment: CDR1 SGHDN and CDR2 FVKESK. V was pared by 4 bases and J by 1 base, with 14 bases between.

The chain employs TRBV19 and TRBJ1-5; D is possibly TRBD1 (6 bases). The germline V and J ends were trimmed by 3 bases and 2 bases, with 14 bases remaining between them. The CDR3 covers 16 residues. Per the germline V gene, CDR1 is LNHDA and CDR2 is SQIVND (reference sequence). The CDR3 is CASSMVGGKGNQPQHF. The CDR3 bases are TGTGCCAGTAGTATGGTCGGGGGCAAGGGCAATCAGCCCCAGCATTTT.

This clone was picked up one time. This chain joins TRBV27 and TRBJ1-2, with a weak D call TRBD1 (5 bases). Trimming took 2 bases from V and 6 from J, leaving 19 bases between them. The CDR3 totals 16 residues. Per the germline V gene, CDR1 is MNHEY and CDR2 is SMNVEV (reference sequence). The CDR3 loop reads CASSLGGGRDYNGYTF. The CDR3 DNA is TGTGCCAGCAGTTTAGGGGGGGGAAGGGACTACAATGGCTACACCTTC.

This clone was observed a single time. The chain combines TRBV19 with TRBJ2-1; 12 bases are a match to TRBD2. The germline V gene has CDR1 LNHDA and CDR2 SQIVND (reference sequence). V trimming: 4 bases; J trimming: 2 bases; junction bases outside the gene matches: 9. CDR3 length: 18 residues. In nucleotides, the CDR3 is TGTGCCAGTAGTAAAGGGACTAGCGGGTTTCTTACCTACAATGAGCAGTTCTTC. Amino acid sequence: CASSKGTSGFLTYNEQFF.

This CDR3 is CASSISGAAYEQYF. The CDR3 DNA reads TGTGCCAGTAGTATCTCAGGGGCCGCCTACGAGCAGTACTTC. This chain connects TRBV19 to TRBJ2-7; D may be TRBD1 (6 bases). V gave up 3 bases and J gave up 2 bases, with 11 bases separating them. CDR1 LNHDA and CDR2 SQIVND come from the germline V gene (reference sequence). This CDR3 region has 14 residues.

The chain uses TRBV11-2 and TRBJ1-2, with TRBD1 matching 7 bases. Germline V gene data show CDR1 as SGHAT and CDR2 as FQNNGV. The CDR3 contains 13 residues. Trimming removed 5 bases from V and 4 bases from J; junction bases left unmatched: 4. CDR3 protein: CASSRGTAYGYTF. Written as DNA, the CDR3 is TGTGCCAGCAGCAGGGGGACAGCCTATGGCTACACCTTC. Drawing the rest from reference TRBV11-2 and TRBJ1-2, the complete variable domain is EAGVAQSPRYKIIEKRQSVAFWCNPISGHATLYWYQQILGQGPKLLIQFQNNGVVDDSQLPKDRFSAERLKGVDSTLKIQPAKLEDSAVYLCASSRGTAYGYTFGSGTRLTVV.

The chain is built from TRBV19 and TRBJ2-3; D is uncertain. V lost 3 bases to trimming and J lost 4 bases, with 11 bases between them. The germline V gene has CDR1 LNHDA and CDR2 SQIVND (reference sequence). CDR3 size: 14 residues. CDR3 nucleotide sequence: TGTGCCAGTAGTATGCGTTTAGCTTCAGATACGCAGTATTTT. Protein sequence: CASSMRLASDTQYF.

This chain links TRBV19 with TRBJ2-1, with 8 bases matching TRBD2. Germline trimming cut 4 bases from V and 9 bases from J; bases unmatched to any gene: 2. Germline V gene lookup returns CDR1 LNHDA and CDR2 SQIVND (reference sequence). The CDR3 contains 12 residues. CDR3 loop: CASSTGTSEQFF. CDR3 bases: TGTGCCAGTAGTACAGGGACTAGTGAGCAGTTCTTC.

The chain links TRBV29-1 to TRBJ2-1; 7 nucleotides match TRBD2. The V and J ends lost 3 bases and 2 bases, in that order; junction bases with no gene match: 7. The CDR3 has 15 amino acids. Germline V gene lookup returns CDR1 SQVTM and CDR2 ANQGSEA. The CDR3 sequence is CSVDPQAGTYNEQFF. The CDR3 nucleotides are TGCAGCGTTGACCCCCAAGCGGGAACCTACAATGAGCAGTTCTTC.

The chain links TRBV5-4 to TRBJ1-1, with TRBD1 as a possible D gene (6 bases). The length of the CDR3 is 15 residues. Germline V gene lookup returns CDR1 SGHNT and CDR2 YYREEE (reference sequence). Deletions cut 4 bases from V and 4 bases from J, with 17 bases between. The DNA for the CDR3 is TGTGCCAGCAGCCCGGGGGGCCCTGGGGCCACTGAAGCTTTCTTT. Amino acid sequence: CASSPGGPGATEAFF.

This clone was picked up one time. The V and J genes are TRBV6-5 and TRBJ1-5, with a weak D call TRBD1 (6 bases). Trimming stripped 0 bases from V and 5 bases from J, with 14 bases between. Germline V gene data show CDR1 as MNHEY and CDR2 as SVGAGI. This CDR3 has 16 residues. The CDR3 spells CASSYSSRGWDQPQHF. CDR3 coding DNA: TGTGCCAGCAGTTACTCGAGTAGGGGGTGGGATCAGCCCCAGCATTTT.

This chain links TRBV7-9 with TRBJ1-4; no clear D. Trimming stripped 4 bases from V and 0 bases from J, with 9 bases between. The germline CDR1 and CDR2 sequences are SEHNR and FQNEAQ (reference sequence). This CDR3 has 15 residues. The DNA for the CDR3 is TGTGCCAGCAGCTCCTTCGGATCAACTAATGAAAAACTGTTTTTT. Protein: CASSSFGSTNEKLFF.

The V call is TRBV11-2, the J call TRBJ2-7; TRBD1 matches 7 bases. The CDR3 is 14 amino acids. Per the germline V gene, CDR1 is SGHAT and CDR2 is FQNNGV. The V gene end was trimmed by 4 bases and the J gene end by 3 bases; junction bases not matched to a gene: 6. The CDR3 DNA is TGTGCCAGCAGCTCCAATAGACAGGGCTACGAGCAGTACTTC. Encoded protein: CASSSNRQGYEQYF.

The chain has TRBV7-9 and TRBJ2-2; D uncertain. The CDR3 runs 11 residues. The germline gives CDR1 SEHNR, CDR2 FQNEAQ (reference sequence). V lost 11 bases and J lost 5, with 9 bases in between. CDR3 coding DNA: TGTGCCTACCTAGGGACCGGGGAGCTGTTTTTT. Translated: CAYLGTGELFF. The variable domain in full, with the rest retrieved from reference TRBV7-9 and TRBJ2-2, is DTGVSQNPRHKITKRGQNVTFRCDPISEHNRLYWYRQTLGQGPEFLTYFQNEAQLEKSRLLSDRFSAERPKGSFSTLEIQRTEQGDSAMYLCAYLGTGELFFGEGSRLTVL.

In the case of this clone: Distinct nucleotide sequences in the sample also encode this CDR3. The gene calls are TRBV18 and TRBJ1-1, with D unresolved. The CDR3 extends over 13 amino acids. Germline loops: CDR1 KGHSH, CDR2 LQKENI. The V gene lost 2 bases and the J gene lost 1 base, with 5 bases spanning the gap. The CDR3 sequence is CASSPGRNTEAFF. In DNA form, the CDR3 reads TGTGCCAGCTCACCAGGAAGGAACACTGAAGCTTTCTTT.

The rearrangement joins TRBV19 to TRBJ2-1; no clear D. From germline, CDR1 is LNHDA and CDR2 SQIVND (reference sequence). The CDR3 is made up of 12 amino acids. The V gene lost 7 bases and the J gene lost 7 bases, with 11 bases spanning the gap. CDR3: CASKAGPNEQFF. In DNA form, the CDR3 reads TGTGCCAGTAAGGCAGGACCGAATGAGCAGTTCTTC.

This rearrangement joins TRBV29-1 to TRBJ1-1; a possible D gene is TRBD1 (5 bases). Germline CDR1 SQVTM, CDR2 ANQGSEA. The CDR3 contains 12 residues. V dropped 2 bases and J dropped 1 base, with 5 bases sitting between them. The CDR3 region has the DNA TGCAGCGTTGAACAGGGGAACACTGAAGCTTTCTTT. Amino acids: CSVEQGNTEAFF.

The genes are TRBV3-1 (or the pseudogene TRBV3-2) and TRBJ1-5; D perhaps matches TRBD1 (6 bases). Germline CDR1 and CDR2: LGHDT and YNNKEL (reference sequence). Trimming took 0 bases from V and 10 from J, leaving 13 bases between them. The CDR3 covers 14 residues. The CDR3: CASSQDAGVGPQHF. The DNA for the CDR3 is TGTGCCAGCAGCCAAGATGCAGGGGTCGGCCCCCAGCATTTT.

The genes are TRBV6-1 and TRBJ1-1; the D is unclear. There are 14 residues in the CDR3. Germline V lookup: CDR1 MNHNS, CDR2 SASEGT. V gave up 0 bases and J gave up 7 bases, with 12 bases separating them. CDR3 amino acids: CASSEALGSREAFF. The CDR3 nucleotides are TGTGCCAGCAGTGAAGCGCTTGGCAGTCGTGAAGCTTTCTTT.

CDR3 DNA: TGTGCCAGCAGCTTAGATCGGACCAGAGAGACCCAGTACTTC. It codes for CASSLDRTRETQYF. This sequence joins TRBV11-2 and TRBJ2-5; D is unresolved. The CDR3 runs to 14 residues. The germline V gene has CDR1 SGHAT and CDR2 FQNNGV. Trimming left V 0 bases short and J 4 bases short, with 9 bases between.

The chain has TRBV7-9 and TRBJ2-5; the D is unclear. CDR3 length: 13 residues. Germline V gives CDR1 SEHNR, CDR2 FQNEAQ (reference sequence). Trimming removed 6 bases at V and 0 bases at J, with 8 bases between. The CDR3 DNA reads TGTGCCAGCAGACCAGACCACCAAGAGACCCAGTACTTC. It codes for CASRPDHQETQYF.

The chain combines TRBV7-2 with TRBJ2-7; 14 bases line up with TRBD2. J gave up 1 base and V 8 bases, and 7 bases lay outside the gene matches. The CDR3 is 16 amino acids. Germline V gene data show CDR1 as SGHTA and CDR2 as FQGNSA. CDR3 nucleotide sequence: TGTGCCAGCTCAGGACTAGCGGGGGGCTTGTCCTACGAGCAGTACTTC. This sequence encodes CASSGLAGGLSYEQYF.

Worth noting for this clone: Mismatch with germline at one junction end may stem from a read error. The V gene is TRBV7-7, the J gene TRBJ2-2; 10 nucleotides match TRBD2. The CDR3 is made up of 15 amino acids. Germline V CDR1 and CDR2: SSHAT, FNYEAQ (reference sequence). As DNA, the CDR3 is TGTGCTAGCAGCCCTCAGCGGGAGGGCCTAGGGGAGCTGTTTTTT. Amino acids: CASSPQREGLGELFF. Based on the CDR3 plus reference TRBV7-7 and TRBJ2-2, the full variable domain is GAGVSQSPRYKVTKRGQDVTLRCDPISSHATLYWYQQALGQGPEFLTYFNYEAQPDKSGLPSDRFSAERPEGSISTLTIQRTEQRDSAMYRCASSPQREGLGELFFGEGSRLTVL.